This T cell receptor beta chain was recovered during a study of T cells after yellow fever vaccination. Across the study: The authors prepared low-cell-number fractions using SMART-Seq v4 Ultra Low Input.

Comment on this clonotype: Its specificity is not known.

Findings and caveats of the study: Abundant clonotypes (contaminants from the bulk population) could be present in FACS-sorted repertoires. The CD4 and CD8 compartments had a small share of their clonotypes in common. Clones that expanded after primary vaccination mostly reappeared after the booster (around 96% CD4, 70% to 90% CD8).

TCRdb itself ran the 5' RACE reads through MiXCR, one entry per CDR3 protein. This sample has around 500,000 distinct CDR3 sequences, with just over 20% found just once. Germline CDR1 reads MGHRA; CDR2 reads YSYEKL. Trimming took 1 base from V and 4 from J, leaving 20 bases between them. The CDR3 is made up of 18 amino acids. The sample was PBMCs, taken approximately 20 days after the first yellow fever vaccination. V usage is TRBV4-1 and J usage is TRBJ2-1; D gene unclear. The sequence was obtained from a man between 18 and 29 years old who received the YFV17D yellow fever vaccine. The CDR3 is CASSQGPPGSTGYNEQFF. In nucleotides, the CDR3 is TGCGCCAGCAGCCAAGGACCGCCGGGTAGCACCGGTTACAATGAGCAGTTCTTC.